Listed below are T cell receptor beta chains from one sample, sequenced in a study of cytomegalovirus exposure and HLA in healthy donors. Sequencing used immunoSEQ multiplex PCR; TCRdb keeps in-frame clones, though not all of them. The data contain 90,000 to 95,000 clones, 65% to 85% of them singletons. Material: PBMCs. These receptors all come from a girl aged 2 to 9 in good health and CMV-seropositive. Both conserved end residues are part of each CDR3. A D gene is named only where the DNA matches it firmly. For some rows the clone size is stated as once, few or many, or as a class when expanded; others skip it.

>-|TRBJ2-6|-|TRBV5-6
TGTGCCAGCAGCTTTTCCAGGGGCAGCAGGGCCAACGTCCTGACTTTC
CASSFSRGSRANVLTF
>-|TRBJ2-1|-|TRBV6-8
TGTGCCAGCAGTTCCTTAACGTCCCGAGGAGTAAAGCAGTTCTTC
CASSSLTSRGVKQFF
>TRBD2|TRBJ2-1|-|TRBV7-9
TGTTCCAGCAGCTTGGGAGGGGTGGGGGAGCAGTTCTTC
CSSSLGGVGEQFF
>TRBD1|TRBJ2-5|-|TRBV7-3
TGTGCCAGCAGTACAGGGGGCCGGGAGACCCAGTACTTC
CASSTGGRETQYF
>-|TRBJ1-2|-|TRBV13
TGTGCCAGCAGCTTAGTCGGCAGGGAGGTAGATGGCTACACCTTC
CASSLVGREVDGYTF
>-|TRBJ1-5|-|TRBV6-1
TGTGCCAGCAGTGAAGTCTTTCTGGGGGGGGGAAATCAGCCCCAGCATTTT
CASSEVFLGGGNQPQHF
>TRBD1|TRBJ1-4|-|TRBV19
TGTGCCACACGTCGGGACAGGGTTGAAAAACTGTTTTTT
CATRRDRVEKLFF
>-|TRBJ2-1|-|TRBV6-4
TGTGCCAGCAGTGCCACTTTCAGCGCTCAGCAGTTCTTC
CASSATFSAQQFF
>-|TRBJ2-1|-|TRBV7-9
TGTTCCAGCAGCTTAGGGGTAGCGCCCTCCTACAATGAGCAGTTCTTC
CSSSLGVAPSYNEQFF
>-|TRBJ1-2|-|TRBV2
TGTGCCAGCAGTGAACAGGGGGGCTACACCTTC
CASSEQGGYTF
>-|TRBJ1-6|-|TRBV4-1
TGCGCCAGCAGCCATGGGGCATCACCCCTCCACTTT
CASSHGASPLHF
>-|TRBJ2-2|-|TRBV5-1
TGCGCCAGCAGCTTCCCGGGGGCGAACACCGGGGAGCTGTTTTTT
CASSFPGANTGELFF
>-|TRBJ1-4|medium-sized|TRBV5-1
TGCGCCAGCAGTTCGGACGGGATAGGAACTAATGAAAAACTGTTTTTT
CASSSDGIGTNEKLFF
>TRBD2|TRBJ2-1|-|TRBV4-3
TGCGCCAGCAGCCAGCCGGGACTAGAGGGTAGTGAGCAGTTCTTC
CASSQPGLEGSEQFF
>-|TRBJ1-5|-|TRBV6-1
TGTGCCAGCAGCCGAGGGAGTAGCAATCAGCCCCAGCATTTT
CASSRGSSNQPQHF
>TRBD2|TRBJ2-2|once|TRBV5-5
TGTGCCAGCAGCTACACTAGCGAAGGCGGGGAGCTGTTTTTT
CASSYTSEGGELFF
>-|TRBJ2-1|-|TRBV5-1
TGCGCCAGCGACGGCACGGGTAATGAGCAGTTCTTC
CASDGTGNEQFF
>-|TRBJ2-7|-|TRBV19
TGTGCCAGTAGTGAGGGCTTAAGCTACGAGCAGTACTTC
CASSEGLSYEQYF
>-|TRBJ2-7|-|TRBV2
TGTGCCAGCAGTCTCGGACACCTCTACGAGCAGTACTTC
CASSLGHLYEQYF
>TRBD2|TRBJ2-7|once|TRBV30
TGTGCCTGGGCGGTCGGGGCAACGGGGGGTAGCGAGCAGTACTTC
CAWAVGATGGSEQYF
>TRBD2|TRBJ2-3|-|TRBV28
TGTGCCAGCACAGCGGGGTCCCTCACAGATACGCAGTATTTT
CASTAGSLTDTQYF
>-|TRBJ2-5|-|TRBV11-2
TGTGCCAGCAGCTCGCAGGGTCTACAAGAGACCCAGTACTTC
CASSSQGLQETQYF
>-|TRBJ2-7|-|TRBV4-1
TGCGCCAGCAGCCAAGAGGGGGGTAGCGGCTACGAGCAGTACTTC
CASSQEGGSGYEQYF
>TRBD2|TRBJ2-7|-|TRBV28
TGTGCCAGCAGTTTCGGCGCTAGCGGGAGAGAGCAGTACTTC
CASSFGASGREQYF
>-|TRBJ2-1|-|TRBV7-8
TGTGCCAGCAGCTTAAATGGACTGGTTACCTACAATGAGCAGTTCTTC
CASSLNGLVTYNEQFF
>-|TRBJ2-7|-|TRBV15
TGTGCCACCAGCAGAGGACCGGAGGACGAGCAGTACTTC
CATSRGPEDEQYF
>-|TRBJ1-4|-|TRBV5-1
TGCGCCAGCAGCTTGGTGTCAGGTGCAACTAATGAAAAACTGTTTTTT
CASSLVSGATNEKLFF
>-|TRBJ2-7|-|TRBV7-8
TGTGCCAGCAGCTTAAACAGGCCCTCCTACGAGCAGTACTTC
CASSLNRPSYEQYF
>TRBD1|TRBJ2-7|-|TRBV2
TGTGCCAGCAGACAGGGGGCGCCTGAGCAGTACTTC
CASRQGAPEQYF
>-|TRBJ2-6|-|TRBV19
TGTGCCAGTAGTATCTCCGGGGCCAACGTCCTGACTTTC
CASSISGANVLTF
>-|TRBJ1-5|once|TRBV19
TGTGCCAGTAGTACCGGACAGAGGGGTCAGCCCCAGCATTTT
CASSTGQRGQPQHF
>TRBD1|TRBJ1-4|-|TRBV28
TGTGCCAGCAGTTTCGACAGGGGGGCAACTAATGAAAAACTGTTTTTT
CASSFDRGATNEKLFF
>-|TRBJ2-7|-|TRBV30
TGTGCCTGGGGGACTTGGGAAGAGCAGTACTTC
CAWGTWEEQYF
>TRBD2|TRBJ2-7|-|TRBV6-1
TGTGCCAGCAGTGATAGTTATGGGGGACTACCGGCCTACGAGCAGTACTTC
CASSDSYGGLPAYEQYF
>-|TRBJ1-5|-|TRBV4-2
TGTGCCAGCAGCCAAGTTGGGGGGGCAAGTCAGCCCCAGCATTTT
CASSQVGGASQPQHF
>TRBD1|TRBJ1-1|-|TRBV5-6
TGTGCCAGCAGCGTAGGGACAGGGAGGCTGAACACTGAAGCTTTCTTT
CASSVGTGRLNTEAFF
>-|TRBJ2-2|-|TRBV5-8
TGTGCCAGCAGCTGGGCACAGGGCTTTACCGGGGAGCTGTTTTTT
CASSWAQGFTGELFF
>TRBD1|TRBJ2-3|-|TRBV5-1
TGCGCCAGCAGCAACGGACAGGGGGGGACAGATACGCAGTATTTT
CASSNGQGGTDTQYF
>-|TRBJ1-1|-|TRBV4-1
TGCGCCAGCAGCCAAGAAGGGGCGGGGACTAAAGCTTTCTTT
CASSQEGAGTKAFF
>-|TRBJ2-3|-|TRBV4-3
TGCGCCAGCAGCCAAGATCCTCCGGGAGAGCTCCGAGATACGCAGTATTTT
CASSQDPPGELRDTQYF